The 5 T cell receptor beta chains reported below all come from one sample, sequenced in a study of shared clonotypes between healthy human individuals. The table came from immunoSEQ multiplex PCR; TCRdb's copy has only in-frame clones and leaves some out. This table has about 470,000 clones, more than 75% appearing once. The sample was PBMCs. These TCRs come from a woman aged 40 to 50 in good health. Some clones in this sample may be carry-over from other donors' samples.

The chain has TRBV7-2 and TRBJ2-5, with 7 bases aligning to TRBD1. The junction had 5 bases not matched to a gene; V was cut back by 5 bases and J by 2 bases. The CDR3 has 14 amino acids. Looked up from germline, CDR1 is SGHTA and CDR2 is FQGNSA. CDR3 sequence (DNA): TGTGCCAGCAGCCGACAGGGTTTACAAGAGACCCAGTACTTC. Residues: CASSRQGLQETQYF.

This chain uses TRBV30 with TRBJ1-1; 10 bases agree with TRBD1. The CDR3 is made up of 13 amino acids. Unmatched junction bases numbered 1, after V lost 5 bases and J lost 1 base. Germline CDR1 is GTSNPN and CDR2 is SVGIG (reference sequence). Here the CDR3 reads CAWGTGANTEAFF. In DNA form, the CDR3 reads TGTGCCTGGGGGACAGGGGCGAACACTGAAGCTTTCTTT.

This chain connects TRBV4-2 to TRBJ2-1; 11 bases are shared with TRBD2. CDR3 size: 20 residues. V shed 0 bases, J shed 7 bases, and the junction held 17 bases outside the gene matches. Germline-derived CDR1 and CDR2 are LGHNA and YNFKEQ. Written as DNA, the CDR3 is TGTGCCAGCAGCCAAGATCCCCCGGGACTAGCGGCTACGTGGGGGAATGAGCAGTTCTTC. Translating gives CASSQDPPGLAATWGNEQFF.

The chain employs TRBV7-3 and TRBJ2-1, with 11 nucleotides matching TRBD2. V trimming: 5 bases; J trimming: 4 bases; junction bases outside the gene matches: 7. Germline CDR1 reads SGHTA; CDR2 reads FQGTGA. This CDR3 is 16 amino acids long. CDR3 sequence reads: CASSPIAGGIYNEQFF. The CDR3 DNA is TGTGCCAGCAGCCCCATAGCGGGAGGGATTTACAATGAGCAGTTCTTC.

By its share, this clone is medium-sized. This chain links TRBV28 with TRBJ2-7; perhaps TRBD2 as D (5 bases). V was pared by 8 bases and J by 7 bases, with 18 bases between. There are 13 residues in the CDR3. The V gene's germline CDR1 is MDHEN and CDR2 SYDVKM. In DNA form, the CDR3 reads TGTGCCAGCCAGACGCGGGTAGAGGAAGAGCAGTACTTC. Translated, it gives CASQTRVEEEQYF.